These 9 T cell receptor beta chains came from one sample sequenced in a study of blood T cell repertoires in COVID-19. The data were produced by immunoSEQ multiplex PCR, yet TCRdb's version contains in-frame clones alone and is incomplete. In the table there are 200,000 to 250,000 clones, 92% of which are singletons. Sequences were obtained from peripheral blood. These receptors all stem from a man aged 25 to 45 with acute or convalescent COVID-19.

This chain links TRBV29-1 with TRBJ1-3, with D perhaps TRBD1 (5 bases). The CDR3 extends over 13 amino acids. V lost 6 bases, J lost 4 bases, and 13 bases lay in between. Per germline, CDR1 SQVTM and CDR2 ANQGSEA. CDR3 nucleotide sequence: TGCAGCGTCGCCAGGGATGGGGGAAACACCATATATTTT. Residues: CSVARDGGNTIYF.

CDR3 protein: CASNDNYEQYF. The CDR3 DNA is TGTGCCAGCAACGACAACTACGAGCAGTACTTC. The chain combines TRBV2 with TRBJ2-7; D not certain. In germline, CDR1 is SNHLY, CDR2 FYNNEI. The CDR3 has 11 residues. V dropped 7 bases and J dropped 3 bases, with 7 bases sitting between them.

The sample holds one count of this clone. The chain has TRBV28 and TRBJ1-1, with D tentatively TRBD1 (5 bases). V shed 6 bases and J shed 1 base, with 21 bases lying between them. Germline CDR1 is MDHEN and CDR2 is SYDVKM. This CDR3 comprises 17 residues. Here the CDR3 reads CASRQTMGGVGNTEAFF. The CDR3 DNA sequence: TGTGCCAGCAGGCAGACCATGGGGGGTGTTGGGAACACTGAAGCTTTCTTT.

This chain joins TRBV4-1 and TRBJ2-6; 7 bases agree with TRBD1. The length of the CDR3 is 18 residues. The ends lost 3 bases at V and 1 base at J; junction bases unmatched: 9. Germline loops: CDR1 MGHRA, CDR2 YSYEKL. The CDR3 bases are TGCGCCAGCAGCCACACGAGATCCAGGGGGTCTGGGGCCAACGTCCTGACTTTC. Protein: CASSHTRSRGSGANVLTF.

This sequence joins TRBV4-2 and TRBJ1-3; D call uncertain. V was shortened by 6 bases and J by 0 bases, with 9 bases between the two germline ends. The CDR3 extends over 14 amino acids. Germline-derived CDR1 and CDR2 are LGHNA and YNFKEQ. This chain's CDR3 is CASSREFSGNTIYF. The CDR3 coding sequence is TGTGCCAGCAGTCGAGAATTCTCTGGAAACACCATATATTTT.

Worth noting for this clone: One end of the junction is discordant with germline, which a read error may explain. The chain has TRBV7-7 and TRBJ2-2; 13 positions agree with TRBD2. The germline V gene encodes CDR1 SSHAT and CDR2 FNYEAQ (reference sequence). The CDR3 spans 16 residues. CDR3 loop: CASSRTSGGSTGELFF. CDR3 DNA sequence: TGTGCTAGCAGCCGGACTAGCGGGGGTTCCACCGGGGAGCTGTTTTTT.

The chain combines TRBV30 with TRBJ2-1; D may be TRBD2 (5 bases). The V gene lost 0 bases and the J gene lost 13 bases, with 13 bases spanning the gap. This CDR3 has 12 amino acids. Germline values: CDR1 GTSNPN, CDR2 SVGIG (reference sequence). The CDR3 loop is CAWSVPAAYQFF. The CDR3 region has the DNA TGTGCCTGGAGTGTACCAGCGGCCTACCAGTTCTTC. Looking up the rest from reference TRBV30 and TRBJ2-1 gives the full variable domain: SQTIHQWPATLVQPVGSPLSLECTVEGTSNPNLYWYRQAAGRGLQLLFYSVGIGQISSEVPQNLSASRPQDRQFILSSKKLLLSDSGFYLCAWSVPAAYQFFGPGTRLTVL.

The rearrangement joins TRBV9 to TRBJ2-1; D perhaps matches TRBD2 (7 bases). Trimming removed 6 bases from V and 9 bases from J, with 19 bases in between. CDR3 length equals 14 residues. In germline, CDR1 is SGDLS, CDR2 YYNGEE. The CDR3 DNA is TGTGCCAGCACCCTGGGGGCGGGGAGGGGTGAGCAGTTCTTC. Translated, it gives CASTLGAGRGEQFF.

The chain carries TRBV19 and TRBJ1-2; D unresolved. The germline CDR1 and CDR2 sequences are LNHDA and SQIVND (reference sequence). V lost 3 bases and J lost 7, with 15 bases in between. The CDR3 loop spans 14 amino acids. In DNA form, the CDR3 reads TGTGCCAGTAGTATCACGGGCGGGAGGGCTGGCTACACCTTC. This gives the protein CASSITGGRAGYTF.